Listed below are T cell receptor beta chains from one sample, sequenced in a study of cytomegalovirus exposure and HLA in healthy donors. Libraries were prepared by immunoSEQ multiplex PCR; TCRdb keeps only in-frame clonotypes and omits some of them. The sample has 70,000 to 90,000 clones, more than 70% seen once. The sequencing input was PBMCs. The receptors were gathered from a middle-aged man in good health and CMV-seronegative. Both conserved end residues are part of each CDR3. Fields, in order: J gene, D gene, V gene, clone size, CDR3 DNA, CDR3 protein. A D gene is named only where the DNA matches it firmly. Clone size, where shown, is once, few, many, or a class for clones that have expanded.

TRBJ2-1,TRBD1,TRBV28,once,TGTGCCAGCAGTTCCTCCTCGACCGGGACAGGTAATTATCATGAGCAGTTCTTC,CASSSSSTGTGNYHEQFF
TRBJ1-6,.,TRBV6-1,.,TGTGCCAGCAGTGAAGTCAACAGGTCACCCCTCCACTTT,CASSEVNRSPLHF
TRBJ1-2,.,TRBV6-5,.,TGTGCCAGCAGTTGGGGGGAGGGATACTATGGCTACACCTTC,CASSWGEGYYGYTF
TRBJ2-7,TRBD1,TRBV11-3,.,TGTGCCAGCAACACAGGGGCTGGGGAGCAGTACTTC,CASNTGAGEQYF
TRBJ2-7,.,TRBV19,.,TGTGCCAGTAGTATCGGGTACGAGCAGTACTTC,CASSIGYEQYF
TRBJ2-5,TRBD2,TRBV7-2,.,TGTGCCAGCAGCTTATCTTTTGGACTAGCGGGAGAGACCCAGTACTTC,CASSLSFGLAGETQYF
TRBJ2-3,.,TRBV5-1,.,TGCGCCAGCAGCTTGTTAGCCCGAATCACGCGGGGAGATACGCAGTATTTT,CASSLLARITRGDTQYF
TRBJ1-4,.,TRBV4-1,once,TGCGCCAGCAGCCAAGATCGTGGGGGGACTAATGAAAAACTGTTTTTT,CASSQDRGGTNEKLFF
TRBJ1-2,TRBD1,TRBV9,.,TGTGCCAGCACCGACAGGGATGGCTACACCTTC,CASTDRDGYTF
TRBJ1-2,.,TRBV13,.,TGTGCCAGCAGCCGGAGTACTGCTAACTATGGCTACACCTTC,CASSRSTANYGYTF
TRBJ2-7,TRBD2,TRBV7-3,.,TGTGCCAGCAGCTTAAGGCCGGGGGGGACCTACGAGCAGTACTTC,CASSLRPGGTYEQYF
TRBJ2-2,.,TRBV5-1,.,TGCGCCACCAGAGGGGGCACCGGGGAGCTGTTTTTT,CATRGGTGELFF
TRBJ2-2,TRBD2,TRBV19,.,TGTGCCAGTAGTCTCGCGGGAGTGACCGGGGAGCTGTTTTTT,CASSLAGVTGELFF
TRBJ2-7,.,TRBV28,.,TGTGCCAGCAGTTGGGGGGGGCAGGAGCAGTACTTC,CASSWGGQEQYF
TRBJ2-3,.,TRBV30,.,TGTGCCTGGAGTCCGACAGATACGCAGTATTTT,CAWSPTDTQYF
TRBJ2-5,TRBD2,TRBV5-1,.,TGCGCCAGCAGCTTGGCGGGGGGGCAAGAGACCCAGTACTTC,CASSLAGGQETQYF